Presented here are 8 T cell receptor beta chains from one specimen sequenced in a study of cytomegalovirus exposure and HLA in healthy donors. Primers for the PCR totalled 60 Vbeta and 13 Jbeta. Libraries were prepared by immunoSEQ multiplex PCR; TCRdb keeps only in-frame clonotypes and omits some of them. The table includes about 140,000 clones, around 80% detected once. Sequenced sample: PBMCs. The source is a female donor in good health and CMV-seronegative.

The chain joins TRBV2 to TRBJ2-2; D unresolved. V was clipped by 5 bases and J by 3 bases, with 10 bases between them. The CDR3 extends over 14 amino acids. CDR1 SNHLY and CDR2 FYNNEI come from the germline V gene. CDR3 bases: TGTGCCAGCAGTCTCGACGGGTACACCGGGGAGCTGTTTTTT. This sequence encodes CASSLDGYTGELFF.

This clone was picked up a small number of times. V and J are TRBV28 and TRBJ2-7; the D gene is possibly TRBD1 (5 bases). The ends were cut back, 7 bases at V and 3 bases at J, with 13 bases in the middle. CDR1 and CDR2 from the germline V gene are MDHEN and SYDVKM. The CDR3 contains 13 residues. The CDR3 spells CASNPLDSYEQYF. CDR3 nucleotide sequence: TGTGCCAGCAATCCCCTCGACAGCTACGAGCAGTACTTC.

The rearrangement uses TRBV28 and TRBJ1-5; no reliable D call. Germline V gives CDR1 MDHEN, CDR2 SYDVKM. CDR3 length: 14 residues. V was trimmed by 2 bases and J by 2 bases, leaving 7 bases between them. The CDR3 region has the DNA TGTGCCAGCAGTTTAACGGTCGGCAATCAGCCCCAGCATTTT. This gives the protein CASSLTVGNQPQHF. Variable domain in full (rest from reference TRBV28 and TRBJ1-5): DVKVTQSSRYLVKRTGEKVFLECVQDMDHENMFWYRQDPGLGLRLIYFSYDVKMKEKGDIPEGYSVSREKKERFSLILESASTNQTSMYLCASSLTVGNQPQHFGDGTRLSIL.

The chain links TRBV27 to TRBJ2-7, with D tentatively TRBD1 (6 bases). Trimming stripped 0 bases from V and 3 bases from J, with 9 bases between. This CDR3 is 14 amino acids long. Germline CDR1 reads MNHEY; CDR2 reads SMNVEV (reference sequence). CDR3 amino acids: CASSLSGHVYEQYF. The CDR3, as DNA: TGTGCCAGCAGTTTATCGGGACACGTCTACGAGCAGTACTTC.

The chain employs TRBV25-1 and TRBJ2-7; the match to TRBD1 covers 8 bases. Germline CDR1 and CDR2: MGHDK and SYGVNS. CDR3 size: 14 residues. V lost 10 bases, J lost 2 bases, and 10 bases stayed unmatched. CDR3 DNA sequence: TGTGCCAACCCCAGGGGGCGGCCCCCCTACGAGCAGTACTTC. This codes for CANPRGRPPYEQYF.

V is TRBV10-3 and J is TRBJ2-7, with 7 bases lining up with TRBD1. After removal of 0 bases from V and 7 bases from J, the junction contained 6 bases not matched to a gene. This CDR3 is built from 14 residues. Germline V gene lookup returns CDR1 ENHRY and CDR2 SYGVKD. CDR3 sequence: CAISESTGSGEQYF. CDR3 DNA: TGTGCCATCAGTGAGTCGACAGGGTCTGGGGAGCAGTACTTC.

This clone was detected only once. V is TRBV29-1 and J is TRBJ1-1; no definite D call. Trimming took off 4 bases at V and 1 base at J, with 4 bases between the two ends. This CDR3 region has 11 residues. Germline values: CDR1 SQVTM, CDR2 ANQGSEA. The CDR3 region is CSVVRNTEAFF. The CDR3 DNA reads as TGCAGCGTTGTCCGGAACACTGAAGCTTTCTTT.

J is TRBJ2-3 and V is TRBV7-3; tentatively, D is TRBD2 (6 bases). This CDR3 is 15 amino acids long. With 5 bases removed from V and 0 bases from J, the gap between germline ends came to 12 bases. CDR1 SGHTA and CDR2 FQGTGA come from the germline V gene. The CDR3 region is CASSPGTSSTDTQYF. CDR3 nucleotide sequence: TGTGCCAGCAGCCCTGGGACTTCTAGCACAGATACGCAGTATTTT.